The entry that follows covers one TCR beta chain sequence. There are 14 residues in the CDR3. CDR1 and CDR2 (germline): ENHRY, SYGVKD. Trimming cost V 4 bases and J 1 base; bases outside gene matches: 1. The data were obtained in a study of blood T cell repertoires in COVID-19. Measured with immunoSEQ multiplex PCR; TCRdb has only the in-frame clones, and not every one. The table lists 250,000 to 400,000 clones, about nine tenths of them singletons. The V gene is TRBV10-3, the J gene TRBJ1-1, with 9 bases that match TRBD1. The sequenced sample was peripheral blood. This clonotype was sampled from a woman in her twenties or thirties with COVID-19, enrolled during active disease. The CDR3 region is CAISGTGENTEAFF. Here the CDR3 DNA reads TGTGCCATCAGTGGGACAGGGGAGAACACTGAAGCTTTCTTT.